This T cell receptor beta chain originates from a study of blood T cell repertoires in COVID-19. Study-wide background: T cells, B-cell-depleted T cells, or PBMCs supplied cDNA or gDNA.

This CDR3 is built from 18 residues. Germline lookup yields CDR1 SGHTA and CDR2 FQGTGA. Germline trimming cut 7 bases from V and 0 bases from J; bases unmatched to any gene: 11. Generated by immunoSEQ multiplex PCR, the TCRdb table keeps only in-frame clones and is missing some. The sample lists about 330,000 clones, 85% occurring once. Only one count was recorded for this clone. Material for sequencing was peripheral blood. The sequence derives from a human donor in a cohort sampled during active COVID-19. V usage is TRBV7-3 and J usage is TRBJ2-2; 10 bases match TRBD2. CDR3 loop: CASTQRGGPRANTGELFF. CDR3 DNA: TGTGCCAGCACCCAGCGGGGGGGACCCCGCGCGAACACCGGGGAGCTGTTTTTT.